This record concerns one T cell receptor (beta chain) sequence. The method was immunoSEQ multiplex PCR; TCRdb's version includes in-frame clones alone and lacks a portion of them. Of about 250,000 clones listed, roughly nine tenths are singletons. The data stem from a study of blood T cell repertoires in COVID-19. The CDR3 spans 14 residues. V shed 1 base and J 3 bases; nucleotides not matched to a gene: 6. The germline V gene has CDR1 GTSNPN and CDR2 SVGIG (reference sequence). The V call is TRBV30, the J call TRBJ2-7; 7 positions match TRBD1. This receptor was identified in a woman aged 35 to 49 who had recovered from COVID-19. Sequenced sample: peripheral blood. For the CDR3, the DNA is TGTGCCTGGAGTGGTCAGGGGGTCGTCTACGAGCAGTACTTC. Encoded protein: CAWSGQGVVYEQYF.